This TCR beta chain stems from a study of blood T cell repertoires in COVID-19. Whole-study context: Material from acute and convalescent COVID-19 was sourced from the United States, Italy and Spain. From T cells, B-cell-depleted T cells, or PBMCs came the material, which was cDNA or gDNA.

This CDR3 contains 13 residues. Between the trimmed V and J ends, which lost 5 bases and 6 bases, there was a span of 13 bases. Germline CDR1 and CDR2: SGHVS and FQNEAQ. Methods used by the authors: Reference gene primer amplification gave nucleated cell count estimates. Sequenced by immunoSEQ multiplex PCR; TCRdb stores in-frame clones only, minus some. Clone size and V and J calls were adopted from that table, with D and trimming inferred from the DNA. The repertoire consists of 300,000 to 400,000 clones, with 85% occurring once and the leading ten covering just over 7%. The TCR originated in a human donor in a cohort sampled during active COVID-19. This rearrangement joins TRBV7-8 to TRBJ1-1, with D possibly TRBD1 on 5 matching bases. Sample: peripheral blood. The CDR3 loop is CASSQTVNAEAFF. DNA for the CDR3: TGTGCCAGCAGCCAGACAGTTAACGCTGAAGCTTTCTTT.